This T cell receptor beta chain was sequenced during a study of T-cell memory formation after mild COVID-19. Using its own MiXCR run on the 5' RACE reads, TCRdb lists one record per CDR3 protein. The sample consists of roughly 80,000 distinct CDR3 sequences, around 27% of them appearing once. This clonotype was seen a single time. CDR1 and CDR2 from the germline V gene are SQVTM and ANQGSEA. Trimming at V came to 6 bases and at J to 5 bases, leaving 9 bases not matched to a gene. CDR3 length: 13 residues. Sequenced: PBMCs or a T cell subset sorted from them (not recorded which). The TCR was taken from a man aged 18 to 30 who had mild COVID-19 (a few samples of this study predate the infection). Cell type and time point are not known. The V and J genes are TRBV29-1 and TRBJ1-2; 7 bases line up with TRBD1. CDR3 DNA sequence: TGCAGCGTGGGGGACAGCGCGGGATATGGCTACACCTTC. Translation: CSVGDSAGYGYTF.